The clone carrying this T cell receptor (beta chain) showed up just a few times. The antigen remains undetermined. Here immunoSEQ multiplex PCR was the method, and the copy in TCRdb shows in-frame clones only, minus some. The sample lists approximately 60,000 clones, under 80% occurring once. Germline CDR1 is MNHEY and CDR2 is SVGAGI. This CDR3 has 12 amino acids. Trimming pared 7 bases from V and 6 bases from J, leaving 10 bases between. The data stem from a study of vaccination effects on CD4 cells after COVID-19. About the study: Wells each received around 2.2 million PBMC, cultured with approximately 9.1 IU/ml IL-2 and roughly 9.3 ug/ml peptides. Overall study results and limits: Only a few convalescent patients and no early post-infection timepoints featured in the study.

With approximately 9 days of culture completed, CD4+ T cells were isolated. On days 3 and 7, fresh IL-2 medium replaced half the medium. The specimen was CD4+ T cells from PBMCs cultured without peptide, collected before COVID-19 vaccination. The receptor was isolated from a human donor who had a prior SARS-CoV-2 infection. The chain has TRBV6-5 and TRBJ2-1; tentative D call: TRBD2 (5 bases). In DNA, the CDR3 is TGTGCCAGCAACCTAGCAGGCAATGAGCAGTTCTTC. As protein: CASNLAGNEQFF.